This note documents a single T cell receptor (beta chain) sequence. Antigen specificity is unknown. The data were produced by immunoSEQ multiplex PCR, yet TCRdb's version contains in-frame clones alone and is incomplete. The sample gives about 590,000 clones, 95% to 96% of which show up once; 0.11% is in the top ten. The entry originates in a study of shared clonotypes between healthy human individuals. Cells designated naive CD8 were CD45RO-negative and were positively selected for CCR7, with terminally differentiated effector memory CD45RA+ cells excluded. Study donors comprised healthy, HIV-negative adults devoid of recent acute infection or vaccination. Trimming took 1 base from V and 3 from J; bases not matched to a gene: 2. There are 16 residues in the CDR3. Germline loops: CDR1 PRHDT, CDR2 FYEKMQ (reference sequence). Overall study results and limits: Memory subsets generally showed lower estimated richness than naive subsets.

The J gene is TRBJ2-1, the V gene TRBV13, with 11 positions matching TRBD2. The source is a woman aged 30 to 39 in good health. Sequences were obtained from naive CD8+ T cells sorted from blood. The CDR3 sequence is CASSLEGTSGYNEQFF. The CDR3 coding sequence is TGTGCCAGCAGCTTAGAAGGGACTAGCGGCTACAATGAGCAGTTCTTC.